Below, one TCR beta chain is given with its context. V gave up 4 bases and J gave up 4 bases; unmatched junction bases: 10. Per the germline V gene, CDR1 is LNHDA and CDR2 is SQIVND (reference sequence). This CDR3 region has 16 residues. The source of the sample is a study of OX40 agonist ivuxolimab in advanced cancers. Data came from immunoSEQ multiplex PCR; TCRdb stores just in-frame clones and leaves some out. The repertoire holds about 94,000 clones, with under 95% as singletons. The specimen was CD4+ or CD8+ T cells sorted from blood, collected in a trial of the OX40 agonist ivuxolimab. The V gene is TRBV19, the J gene TRBJ1-1, with 9 bases aligning to TRBD1. The TCR originated in an adult with an advanced solid tumor such as melanoma, head and neck, liver or kidney cancer. CDR3 sequence reads: CASSTGQGIMITEAFF. The CDR3 DNA reads as TGTGCCAGTAGTACGGGACAGGGAATTATGATCACTGAAGCTTTCTTT.